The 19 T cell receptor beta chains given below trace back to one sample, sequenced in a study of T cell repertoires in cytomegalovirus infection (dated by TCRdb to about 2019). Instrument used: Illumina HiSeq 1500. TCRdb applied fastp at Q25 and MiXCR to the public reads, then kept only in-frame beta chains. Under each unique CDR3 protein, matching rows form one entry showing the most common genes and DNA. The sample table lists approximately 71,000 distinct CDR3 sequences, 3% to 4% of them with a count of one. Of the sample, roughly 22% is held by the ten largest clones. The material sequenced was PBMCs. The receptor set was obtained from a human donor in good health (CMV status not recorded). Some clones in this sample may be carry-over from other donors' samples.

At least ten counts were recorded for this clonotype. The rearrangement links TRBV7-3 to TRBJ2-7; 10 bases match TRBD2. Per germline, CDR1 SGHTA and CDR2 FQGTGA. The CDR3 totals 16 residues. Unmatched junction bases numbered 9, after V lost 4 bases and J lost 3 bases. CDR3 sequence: CASSSVAGGLFYEQYF. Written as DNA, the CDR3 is TGTGCCAGCAGCTCCGTAGCGGGAGGCCTCTTCTACGAGCAGTACTTC.

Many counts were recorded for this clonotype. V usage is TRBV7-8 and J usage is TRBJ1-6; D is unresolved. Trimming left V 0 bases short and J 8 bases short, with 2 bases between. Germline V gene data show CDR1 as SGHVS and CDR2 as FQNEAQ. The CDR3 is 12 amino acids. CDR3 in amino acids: CASSLAYSPLHF. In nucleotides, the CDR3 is TGTGCCAGCAGCTTAGCGTATTCACCCCTCCACTTT.

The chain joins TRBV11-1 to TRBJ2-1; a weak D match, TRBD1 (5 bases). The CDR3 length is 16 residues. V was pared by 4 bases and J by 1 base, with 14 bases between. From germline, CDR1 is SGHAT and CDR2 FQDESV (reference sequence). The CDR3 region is CASSSQGVKSYNEQFF. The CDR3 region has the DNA TGTGCCAGCAGCTCTCAGGGCGTGAAGTCCTACAATGAGCAGTTCTTC.

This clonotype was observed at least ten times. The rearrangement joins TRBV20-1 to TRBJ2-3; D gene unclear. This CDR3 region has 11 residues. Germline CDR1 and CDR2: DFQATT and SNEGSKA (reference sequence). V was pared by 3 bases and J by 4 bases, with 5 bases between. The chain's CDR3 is CSARDPDTQYF. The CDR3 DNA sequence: TGCAGTGCTAGGGACCCAGATACGCAGTATTTT.

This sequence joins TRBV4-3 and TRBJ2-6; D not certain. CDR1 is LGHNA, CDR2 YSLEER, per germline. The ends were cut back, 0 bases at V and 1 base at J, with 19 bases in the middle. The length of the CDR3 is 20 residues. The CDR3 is CASSQDLATPFRSGANVLTF. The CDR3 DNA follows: TGCGCCAGCAGCCAAGATCTGGCGACCCCGTTTAGGTCTGGGGCCAACGTCCTGACTTTC.

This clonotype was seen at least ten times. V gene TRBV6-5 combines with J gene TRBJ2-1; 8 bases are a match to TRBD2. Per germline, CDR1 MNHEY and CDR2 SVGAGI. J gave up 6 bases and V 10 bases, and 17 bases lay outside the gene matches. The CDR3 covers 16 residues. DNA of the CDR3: TGTGCCACCAAAATAGACGGGACTAGGGGGGGCAATGAGCAGTTCTTC. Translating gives CATKIDGTRGGNEQFF.

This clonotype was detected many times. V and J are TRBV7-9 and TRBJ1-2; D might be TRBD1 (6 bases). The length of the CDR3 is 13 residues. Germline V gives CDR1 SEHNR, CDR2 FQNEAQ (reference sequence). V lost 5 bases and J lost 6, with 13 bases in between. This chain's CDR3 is CASSEQGLNGYTF. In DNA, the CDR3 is TGTGCCAGCAGCGAACAGGGTTTAAATGGCTACACCTTC.

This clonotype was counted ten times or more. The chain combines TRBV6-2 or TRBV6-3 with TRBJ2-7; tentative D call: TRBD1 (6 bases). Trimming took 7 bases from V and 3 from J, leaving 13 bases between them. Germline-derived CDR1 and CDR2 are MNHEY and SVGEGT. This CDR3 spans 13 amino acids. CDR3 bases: TGTGCCAGCACGGACCCGGGACACTACGAGCAGTACTTC. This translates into CASTDPGHYEQYF.

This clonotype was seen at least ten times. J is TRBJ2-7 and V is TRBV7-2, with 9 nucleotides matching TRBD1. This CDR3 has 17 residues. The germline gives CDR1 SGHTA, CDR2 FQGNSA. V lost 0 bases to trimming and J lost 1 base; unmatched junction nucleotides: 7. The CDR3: CASSLASWTGVSYEQYF. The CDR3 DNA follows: TGTGCCAGCAGCTTAGCGTCCTGGACAGGGGTTTCCTACGAGCAGTACTTC.

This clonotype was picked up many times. The CDR3 here is CASSMTGGGQPQHF. CDR3 bases: TGTGCCAGCAGCATGACAGGGGGCGGGCAGCCCCAGCATTTT. This rearrangement joins TRBV7-2 to TRBJ1-5, with 10 bases identical to TRBD1. Germline-derived CDR1 and CDR2 are SGHTA and FQGNSA. Unmatched junction bases numbered 5, after V lost 5 bases and J lost 7 bases. The CDR3 loop spans 14 amino acids.

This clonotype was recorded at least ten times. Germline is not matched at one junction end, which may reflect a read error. As DNA, the CDR3 is TGTGCTAGCAGCTCCGTTAGCGGGATTGGGACCGGGGAGCTGTTTTTT. The encoded protein is CASSSVSGIGTGELFF. The chain has TRBV7-6 and TRBJ2-2; 8 bases are a match to TRBD2. The CDR3 totals 16 residues. Germline CDR1 reads SGHVS; CDR2 reads FNYEAQ. Looking up the rest from reference TRBV7-6 and TRBJ2-2 gives the full variable domain: GAGVSQSPRYKVTKRGQDVALRCDPISGHVSLYWYRQALGQGPEFLTYFNYEAQQDKSGLPNDRFSAERPEGSISTLTIQRTEQRDSAMYRCASSSVSGIGTGELFFGEGSRLTVL.

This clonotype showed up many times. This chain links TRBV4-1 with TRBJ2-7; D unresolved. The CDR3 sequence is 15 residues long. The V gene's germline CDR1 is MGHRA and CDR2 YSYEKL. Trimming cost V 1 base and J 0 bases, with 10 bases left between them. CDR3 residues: CASSQADKSSYEQYF. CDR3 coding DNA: TGCGCCAGCAGCCAAGCTGACAAGAGCTCCTACGAGCAGTACTTC.

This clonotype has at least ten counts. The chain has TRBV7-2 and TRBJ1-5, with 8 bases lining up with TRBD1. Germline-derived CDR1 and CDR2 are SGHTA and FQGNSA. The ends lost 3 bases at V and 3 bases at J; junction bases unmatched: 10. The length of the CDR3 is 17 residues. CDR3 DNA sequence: TGTGCCAGCAGCTTTCGGACAGGGATGAGCGACAATCAGCCCCAGCATTTT. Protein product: CASSFRTGMSDNQPQHF.

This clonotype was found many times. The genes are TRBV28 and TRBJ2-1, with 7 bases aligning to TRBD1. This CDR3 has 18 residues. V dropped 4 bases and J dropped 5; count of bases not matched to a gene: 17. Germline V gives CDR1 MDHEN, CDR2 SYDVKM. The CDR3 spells CASSSSALDRLSDNEQFF. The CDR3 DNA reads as TGTGCCAGCAGTTCGTCAGCTTTGGACAGGCTTTCGGACAATGAGCAGTTCTTC.

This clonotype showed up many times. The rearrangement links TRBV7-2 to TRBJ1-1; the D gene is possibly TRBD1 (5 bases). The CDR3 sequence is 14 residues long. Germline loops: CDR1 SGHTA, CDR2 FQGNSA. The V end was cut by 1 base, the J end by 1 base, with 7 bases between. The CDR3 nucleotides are TGTGCCAGCAGCTTAGTCGGACAGAACACTGAAGCTTTCTTT. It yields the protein CASSLVGQNTEAFF.

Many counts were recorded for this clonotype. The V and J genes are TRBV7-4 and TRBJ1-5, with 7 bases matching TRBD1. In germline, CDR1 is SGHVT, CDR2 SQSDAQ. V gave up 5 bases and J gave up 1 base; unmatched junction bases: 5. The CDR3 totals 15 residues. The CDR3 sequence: CASSLGQDSNQPQHF. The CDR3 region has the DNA TGTGCCAGCAGCCTAGGACAGGACAGCAATCAGCCCCAGCATTTT.

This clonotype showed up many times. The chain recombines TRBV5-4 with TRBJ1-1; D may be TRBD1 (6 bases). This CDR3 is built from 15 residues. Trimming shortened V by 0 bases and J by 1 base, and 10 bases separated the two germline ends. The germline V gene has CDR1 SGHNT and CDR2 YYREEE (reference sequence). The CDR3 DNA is TGTGCCAGCAGCTTGGTAGGGGGGCCGAACACTGAAGCTTTCTTT. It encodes CASSLVGGPNTEAFF. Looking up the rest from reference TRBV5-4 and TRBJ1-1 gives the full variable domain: ETGVTQSPTHLIKTRGQQVTLRCSSQSGHNTVSWYQQALGQGPQFIFQYYREEENGRGNFPPRFSGLQFPNYSSELNVNALELDDSALYLCASSLVGGPNTEAFFGQGTRLTVV.

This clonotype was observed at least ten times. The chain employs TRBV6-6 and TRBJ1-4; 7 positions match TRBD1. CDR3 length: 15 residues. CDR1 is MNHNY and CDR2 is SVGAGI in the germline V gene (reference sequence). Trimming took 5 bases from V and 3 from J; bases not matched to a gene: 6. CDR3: CASSVTGTANEKLFF. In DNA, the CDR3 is TGTGCCAGCAGTGTAACCGGGACAGCTAATGAAAAACTGTTTTTT.

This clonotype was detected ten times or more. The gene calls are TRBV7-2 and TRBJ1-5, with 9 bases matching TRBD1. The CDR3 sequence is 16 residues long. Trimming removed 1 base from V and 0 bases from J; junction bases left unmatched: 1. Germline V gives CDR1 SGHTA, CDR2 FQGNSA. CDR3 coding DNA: TGTGCCAGCAGCTTAGGGGACAGGGTTAGCAATCAGCCCCAGCATTTT. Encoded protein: CASSLGDRVSNQPQHF.